These 8 T cell receptor beta chains were sequenced from one sample in a study of T cell responses to AZD1222 COVID-19 vaccine. The assay was immunoSEQ multiplex PCR, and TCRdb's table has in-frame clones only and misses some. The data show about 150,000 clones, 90% seen once. Source: peripheral blood, taken 28 days after the second AZD1222 dose. These receptors were taken from an adult who received the AZD1222 COVID-19 vaccine.

The J gene is TRBJ2-7, the V gene TRBV19, with TRBD1 as a possible D gene (6 bases). The V and J ends lost 0 bases and 2 bases respectively, with 14 bases between them. The CDR3 sequence is 16 residues long. Germline V CDR1 and CDR2: LNHDA, SQIVND (reference sequence). CDR3 residues: CASSIDHPGAAYEQYF. In DNA form, the CDR3 reads TGTGCCAGTAGTATAGATCACCCAGGGGCCGCCTACGAGCAGTACTTC. Filled out from reference TRBV19 and TRBJ2-7, the complete variable domain reads DGGITQSPKYLFRKEGQNVTLSCEQNLNHDAMYWYRQDPGQGLRLIYYSQIVNDFQKGDIAEGYSVSREKKESFPLTVTSAQKNPTAFYLCASSIDHPGAAYEQYFGPGTRLTVT.

The V gene is TRBV27, the J gene TRBJ2-1; 7 bases match TRBD2. Losses at the gene ends were 4 bases for V and 10 bases for J; bases not matched to a gene: 7. Germline V gene sequence: CDR1 MNHEY, CDR2 SMNVEV (reference sequence). CDR3 length: 13 amino acids. This chain's CDR3 is CASSSVNSGEQFF. CDR3 in DNA: TGTGCCAGCAGTTCCGTTAATAGCGGGGAGCAGTTCTTC.

The chain links TRBV5-1 to TRBJ1-2; weak D call: TRBD1 (5 bases). Per the germline V gene, CDR1 is SGHRS and CDR2 is YFSETQ. This CDR3 is built from 14 residues. Trimming took off 0 bases at V and 6 bases at J, with 12 bases between the two ends. The CDR3 nucleotides are TGCGCCAGCAGCTTGGGTAGTCAGGGCGATGGCTACACCTTC. The encoded protein is CASSLGSQGDGYTF.

The V gene is TRBV10-3, the J gene TRBJ2-1, with 10 bases lining up with TRBD2. Germline CDR1 is ENHRY and CDR2 is SYGVKD. This CDR3 comprises 15 residues. The trim removed 6 bases at V and 4 bases at J, leaving 6 bases unmatched. The CDR3 DNA is TGTGCCATCAGCCAGGGACTAGCGTTTTACAATGAGCAGTTCTTC. Its translation: CAISQGLAFYNEQFF.

V and J are TRBV24-1 and TRBJ2-1; the D is unclear. Trimming took off 5 bases at V and 7 bases at J, with 8 bases between the two ends. The CDR3 is 12 amino acids. CDR1 is KGHDR and CDR2 is SFDVKD in the germline V gene. This CDR3 reads CATSVLGNEQFF. The CDR3 coding sequence is TGTGCCACCAGTGTGCTTGGAAATGAGCAGTTCTTC.

The chain uses TRBV29-1 and TRBJ1-4, with 7 bases fitting TRBD1. After removal of 4 bases from V and 8 bases from J, the junction contained 4 bases not matched to a gene. The CDR3 totals 12 residues. Germline assignment: CDR1 SQVTM and CDR2 ANQGSEA. The CDR3 region is CSVVYRGEKLFF. The DNA of the CDR3 is TGCAGCGTTGTCTACAGGGGAGAAAAACTGTTTTTT.

For the CDR3, the DNA is TGTGCCAGCTCGTCCGGGACAGGCTTTGGAGGCTACACCTTC. The encoded protein is CASSSGTGFGGYTF. J is TRBJ1-2 and V is TRBV18; 8 bases line up with TRBD1. Per the germline V gene, CDR1 is KGHSH and CDR2 is LQKENI. V shed 6 bases, J shed 8 bases, and the junction held 11 bases outside the gene matches. The CDR3 loop spans 14 amino acids.

The chain uses TRBV5-1 and TRBJ2-7; 10 bases map to TRBD1. With V trimmed by 3 bases and J by 2 bases, 5 bases remained unmatched. The CDR3 has 15 residues. The germline V gene encodes CDR1 SGHRS and CDR2 YFSETQ. The CDR3, as DNA: TGCGCCAGCAGCTCCGGGGGGACAGGGGCCTACGAGCAGTACTTC. Translating gives CASSSGGTGAYEQYF.